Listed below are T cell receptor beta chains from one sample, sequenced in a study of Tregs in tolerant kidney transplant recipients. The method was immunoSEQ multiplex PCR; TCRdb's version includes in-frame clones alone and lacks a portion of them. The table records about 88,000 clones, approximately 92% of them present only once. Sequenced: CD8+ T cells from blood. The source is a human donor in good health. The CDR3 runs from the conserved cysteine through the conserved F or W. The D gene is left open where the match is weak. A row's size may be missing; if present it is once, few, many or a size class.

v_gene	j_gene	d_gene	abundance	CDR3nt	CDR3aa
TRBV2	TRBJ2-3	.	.	TGTGCCAGCAGTGAAGACAGGTCTAGCACAGATACGCAGTATTTT	CASSEDRSSTDTQYF
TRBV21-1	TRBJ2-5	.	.	TGTGCCAGCAGCACAACCCCAGGTACACAAGAGACCCAGTACTTC	CASSTTPGTQETQYF
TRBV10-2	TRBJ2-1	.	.	TGCGCCAGCATTGGGAATGAGCAGTTCTTC	CASIGNEQFF
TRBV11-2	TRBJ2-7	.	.	TGTGCCAGCAGCTTCGAACCCGGTCCTTTGGAGCAGTACTTC	CASSFEPGPLEQYF
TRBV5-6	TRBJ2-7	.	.	TGTGCCAGCAGCTCAGACGACAGGTTCTCCTACGAGCAGTACTTC	CASSSDDRFSYEQYF
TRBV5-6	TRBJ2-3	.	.	TGTGCCAGCAGCTTTACGGCTAGCACAGATACGCAGTATTTT	CASSFTASTDTQYF
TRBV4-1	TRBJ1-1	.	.	TGCGCCAGCAGCCACCCTAGGAGGACTGAAGCTTTCTTT	CASSHPRRTEAFF
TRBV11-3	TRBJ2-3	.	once	TGTGCCAGCAGCTTAGAATCAGGGGATACGCAGTATTTT	CASSLESGDTQYF
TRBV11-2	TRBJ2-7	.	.	TGTGCCAGCAGCTTTTCAGGGTACGGCTACGAGCAGTACTTC	CASSFSGYGYEQYF
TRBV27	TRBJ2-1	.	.	TGTGCCAGCAGTCGCCCCCCCAATGAGCAGTTCTTC	CASSRPPNEQFF
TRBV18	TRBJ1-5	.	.	TGTGCCAGCTCACCTTTCGGGAGGAGTCAGCCCCAGCATTTT	CASSPFGRSQPQHF
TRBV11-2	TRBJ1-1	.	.	TGTGCCAGCAGCACCCGCGGTGGGGCCCCCCTAACCAAGCCTGAAGCTTTCTTT	CASSTRGGAPLTKPEAFF
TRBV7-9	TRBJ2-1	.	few	TGTGCCAGCAGCTTAAGTAGGGACATTAACAATGAGCAGTTCTTC	CASSLSRDINNEQFF
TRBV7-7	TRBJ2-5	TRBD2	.	TGTGCTAGCAGCTTAGCGGGCGGGGGGCCGGAGACCCAGTACTTC	CASSLAGGGPETQYF
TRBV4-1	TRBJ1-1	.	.	TGCGCCACCGCTATCTCCAGAGCCACTGAAGCTTTCTTT	CATAISRATEAFF
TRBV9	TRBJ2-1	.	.	TGTGCCAGCAGCGTAGGTATAGCGCATAATGAGCAGTTCTTC	CASSVGIAHNEQFF
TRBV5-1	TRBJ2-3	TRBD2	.	TGCGCCAGCAGCCCAAGCGGGATCCGCACAGATACGCAGTATTTT	CASSPSGIRTDTQYF
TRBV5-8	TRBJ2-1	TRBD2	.	TGTGCCAGCAGCTTGGTACTAGCGAATGAGCAGTTCTTC	CASSLVLANEQFF
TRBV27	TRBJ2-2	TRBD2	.	TGTGCCAGCAGTTTAAGCCCGGGACTAGCGGGAGGGAACACCGGGGAGCTGTTTTTT	CASSLSPGLAGGNTGELFF
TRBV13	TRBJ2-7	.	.	TGTGCCAGCACCCTTACTGGGGGGACAGACTCCTACGAGCAGTACTTC	CASTLTGGTDSYEQYF
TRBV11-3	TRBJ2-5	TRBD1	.	TGTGCCAGCAGCTTCCCCCGGGACAGGGATAACCACACAAGAGAGGCCCAGTACTTC	CASSFPRDRDNHTREAQYF
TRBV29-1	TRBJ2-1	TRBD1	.	TGCAGCGCCCCGGACAGGACGGACAATGAGCAGTTCTTC	CSAPDRTDNEQFF
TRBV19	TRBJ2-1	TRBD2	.	TGTGCCAGCACCTCTAGCGGGAGCGATGAGCAGTTCTTC	CASTSSGSDEQFF
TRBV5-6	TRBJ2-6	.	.	TGTGCCAGCAGCTTGGGCAACTCTGGGGCCAACGTCCTGACTTTC	CASSLGNSGANVLTF
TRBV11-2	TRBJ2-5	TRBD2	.	TGTGCCAGCAGCTTAGATCGGCTAGCGGGGGTTCTCCAAGAGACCCAGTACTTC	CASSLDRLAGVLQETQYF
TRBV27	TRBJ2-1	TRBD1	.	TGTGCCAGCAGTATCCGGGACAGGGGGTCGTTGGAGCAGTTCTTC	CASSIRDRGSLEQFF
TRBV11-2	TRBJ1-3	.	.	TGTGCCAGCAGCACCATGACAGCCAGCTCTGGAAACACCATATATTTT	CASSTMTASSGNTIYF
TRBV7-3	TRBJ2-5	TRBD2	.	TGTGCCAGCAGCCCCACTAGCGGGGCCGAGACCCAGTACTTC	CASSPTSGAETQYF
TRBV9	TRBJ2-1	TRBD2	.	TGTGCCAGCAGCGTCCCACCCGGCGGGGGTGGCTCCTACAATGAGCAGTTCTTC	CASSVPPGGGGSYNEQFF
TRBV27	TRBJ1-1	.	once	TGTGCCAGCAGGCTAGGGGGGAATGAAGCTTTCTTT	CASRLGGNEAFF
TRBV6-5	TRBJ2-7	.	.	TGTGCCAGCAGCCCGACAGTCTATGAGCAGTACTTC	CASSPTVYEQYF
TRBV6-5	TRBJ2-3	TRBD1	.	TGTGCCAGCAGTTACCGGGACAGACGCACAGATACGCAGTATTTT	CASSYRDRRTDTQYF
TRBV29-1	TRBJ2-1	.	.	TGCAGCGTCCCCCCCCCTGTCGGGACGGGGGCCTCCACCTACAATGAGCAGTTCTTC	CSVPPPVGTGASTYNEQFF
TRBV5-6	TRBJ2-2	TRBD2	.	TGTGCCAGCAGCTCGGGACTAGCGGGAGAGGCCGGGGAGCTGTTTTTT	CASSSGLAGEAGELFF
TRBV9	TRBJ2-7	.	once	TGTGCCAGCAGCGTAGGTTCAGGGCTGAACTACGAGCAGTACTTC	CASSVGSGLNYEQYF
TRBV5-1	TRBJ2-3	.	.	TGCGCCAGCAGCTCCCGGGACAGCACAGATACGCAGTATTTT	CASSSRDSTDTQYF
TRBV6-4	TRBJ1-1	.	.	TGTGCCAGCAGTGACTCGCCCGGCGGTGCTGAAGCTTTCTTT	CASSDSPGGAEAFF
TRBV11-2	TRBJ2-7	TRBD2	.	TGTGCCAGCAGCTGGGGAGGTAGCGGGAGGGCCGCCTACGAGCAGTACTTC	CASSWGGSGRAAYEQYF
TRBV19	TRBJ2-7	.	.	TGTGCCAGCCAAGGCGGACACGGCGACTACGAGCAGTACTTC	CASQGGHGDYEQYF
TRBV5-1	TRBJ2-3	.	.	TGCGCCAGCAGCCCGGCCGTTCAGGGAACAGATACGCAGTATTTT	CASSPAVQGTDTQYF
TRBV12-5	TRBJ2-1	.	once	TGTGCTAGTGGTTTGGGGGGGCAGCTTTACAATGAGCAGTTCTTC	CASGLGGQLYNEQFF
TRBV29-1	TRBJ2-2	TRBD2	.	TGCAGCGTTGAAGTGGGGACTAGCGGGAGGAATTCTGTACCTGGGGAGCTGTTTTTT	CSVEVGTSGRNSVPGELFF
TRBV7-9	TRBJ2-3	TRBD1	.	TGTGCCAGCAGCTCGGGACAGGGAAACACAGATACGCAGTATTTT	CASSSGQGNTDTQYF
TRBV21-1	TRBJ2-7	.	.	TGTGCCAGCAGCAAAAGGAACCAGGGCGCTTACGAGCAGTACTTC	CASSKRNQGAYEQYF
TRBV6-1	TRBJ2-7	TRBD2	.	TGTGCCAGCAGTGAAGGTACTAGCGGGAGCGACGAGCAGTACTTC	CASSEGTSGSDEQYF
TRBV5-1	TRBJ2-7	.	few	TGCGCCAGCCAAGGGGGCTACGAGCAGTACTTC	CASQGGYEQYF
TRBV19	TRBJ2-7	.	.	TGTGCCAGTAGTAAGGGGGCCTACGAGCAGTACTTC	CASSKGAYEQYF